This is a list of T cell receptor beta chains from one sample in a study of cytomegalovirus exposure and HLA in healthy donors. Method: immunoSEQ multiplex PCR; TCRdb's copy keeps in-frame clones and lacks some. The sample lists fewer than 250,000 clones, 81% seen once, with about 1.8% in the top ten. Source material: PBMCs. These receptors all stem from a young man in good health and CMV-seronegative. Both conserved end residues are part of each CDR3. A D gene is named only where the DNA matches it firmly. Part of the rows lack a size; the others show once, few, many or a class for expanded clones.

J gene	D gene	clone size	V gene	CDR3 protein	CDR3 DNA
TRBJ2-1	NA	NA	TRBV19	CASSTPQGGVNEQFF	TGTGCCAGTAGTACGCCACAGGGAGGGGTCAATGAGCAGTTCTTC
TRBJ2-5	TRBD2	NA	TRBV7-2	CASSFYPSGQETQYF	TGTGCCAGCAGCTTCTACCCTAGCGGCCAAGAGACCCAGTACTTC
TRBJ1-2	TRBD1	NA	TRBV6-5	CASRPVDRAYGYTF	TGTGCCAGCAGACCAGTGGACAGGGCGTATGGCTACACCTTC
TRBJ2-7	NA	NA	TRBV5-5	CASSPDPGGARHEQYF	TGTGCCAGCAGCCCAGACCCTGGGGGGGCGCGGCACGAGCAGTACTTC
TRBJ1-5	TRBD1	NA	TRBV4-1	CASSQHSSNRGRIRSNQPQHF	TGCGCCAGCAGCCAACATTCGTCTAACAGGGGGCGCATTCGAAGCAATCAGCCCCAGCATTTT
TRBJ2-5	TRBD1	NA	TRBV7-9	CASSLERHRGQETQYF	TGTGCCAGCAGCTTAGAGCGACACAGGGGACAAGAGACCCAGTACTTC
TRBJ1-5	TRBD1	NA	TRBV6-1	CASSAMGQGNGQPQHF	TGTGCCAGCAGTGCCATGGGACAGGGGAACGGTCAGCCCCAGCATTTT
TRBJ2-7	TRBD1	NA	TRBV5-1	CASSLSLTGFVNEQYF	TGCGCCAGCAGCTTGAGCTTGACAGGGTTTGTCAACGAGCAGTACTTC
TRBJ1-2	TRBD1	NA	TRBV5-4	CASSLGDRNYGYTF	TGTGCCAGCAGCTTGGGGGACAGAAACTATGGCTACACCTTC
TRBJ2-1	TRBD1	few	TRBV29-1	CSVDPSWGQGIWQFF	TGCAGCGTTGACCCCTCCTGGGGACAGGGAATTTGGCAGTTCTTC
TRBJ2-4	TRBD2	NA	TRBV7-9	CASSLWTSGTRGGKNIQYF	TGTGCCAGCAGCCTATGGACTAGCGGAACCCGGGGGGGAAAAAACATTCAGTACTTC
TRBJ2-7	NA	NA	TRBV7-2	CASSLDGGKYEQYF	TGTGCCAGCAGCTTAGACGGCGGGAAGTACGAGCAGTACTTC
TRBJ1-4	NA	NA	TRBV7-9	CASSEGDKFNEKLFF	TGTGCCAGCAGCGAGGGGGACAAATTTAATGAAAAACTGTTTTTT
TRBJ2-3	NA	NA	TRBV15	CATSRETGSSTDTQYF	TGTGCCACCAGCAGAGAGACGGGTTCTAGCACAGATACGCAGTATTTT
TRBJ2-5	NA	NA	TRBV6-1	CASSEQGQETQYF	TGTGCCAGCAGTGAGCAGGGTCAAGAGACCCAGTACTTC
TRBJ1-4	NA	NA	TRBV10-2	CATKDSGFNEKLFF	TGCGCCACCAAAGATTCAGGATTTAATGAAAAACTGTTTTTT
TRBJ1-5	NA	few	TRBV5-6	CASSVNTDQPQHF	TGTGCCAGCAGCGTGAATACAGATCAGCCCCAGCATTTT
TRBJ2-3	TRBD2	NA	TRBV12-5	CASDINRTSGRARADTQYF	TGTGCTAGCGATATCAACAGGACTAGCGGGAGGGCCAGGGCAGATACGCAGTATTTT
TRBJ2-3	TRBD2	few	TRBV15	CATSRGREATDTQYF	TGTGCCACCAGCAGGGGGAGGGAAGCTACAGATACGCAGTATTTT
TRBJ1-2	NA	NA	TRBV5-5	CASSPSGVVSYGYTF	TGTGCCAGCAGCCCCAGCGGGGTGGTTAGCTATGGCTACACCTTC
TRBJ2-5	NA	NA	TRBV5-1	CASSLASSPETQYF	TGCGCCAGCAGCTTGGCATCTAGCCCAGAGACCCAGTACTTC
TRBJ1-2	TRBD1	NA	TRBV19	CASSMDRGPSSNYGYTF	TGTGCCAGTAGTATGGACAGGGGTCCTTCTTCTAACTATGGCTACACCTTC
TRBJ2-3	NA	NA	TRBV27	CASSLGGGHFTDTQYF	TGTGCCAGCAGTTTAGGTGGCGGACATTTCACAGATACGCAGTATTTT
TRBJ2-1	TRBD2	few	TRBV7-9	CASSFGGRRYNEQFF	TGTGCCAGCAGCTTCGGCGGGAGGAGGTACAATGAGCAGTTCTTC
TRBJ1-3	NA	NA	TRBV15	CATSRVRGQAYNSGNTIYF	TGTGCCACCAGCAGAGTGCGGGGTCAGGCTTATAACTCTGGAAACACCATATATTTT
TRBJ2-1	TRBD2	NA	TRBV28	CASSGLALNEQFF	TGTGCCAGCAGTGGACTAGCGTTAAATGAGCAGTTCTTC
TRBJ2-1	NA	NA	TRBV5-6	CASSSGARRFF	TGTGCCAGCAGCAGCGGTGCTCGGCGGTTCTTC
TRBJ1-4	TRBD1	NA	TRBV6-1	CASSEGDRTNEKLFF	TGTGCCAGCAGTGAAGGGGACAGGACTAATGAAAAACTGTTTTTT
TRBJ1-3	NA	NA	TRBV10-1	CASSESTEGNTIYF	TGCGCCAGCAGTGAGTCGACGGAGGGAAACACCATATATTTT
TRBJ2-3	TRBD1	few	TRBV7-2	CASEGQSTDTQYF	TGTGCCAGCGAGGGACAGAGCACAGATACGCAGTATTTT
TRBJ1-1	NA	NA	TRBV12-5	CASGTGMNTEAFF	TGTGCTAGTGGGACAGGCATGAACACTGAAGCTTTCTTT
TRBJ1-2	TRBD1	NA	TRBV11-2	CASRGGQLYGYTF	TGTGCCAGCAGGGGGGGACAGTTGTATGGCTACACCTTC
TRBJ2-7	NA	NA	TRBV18	CASSPSGREGEQYF	TGTGCCAGCTCACCCAGTGGGCGCGAGGGCGAGCAGTACTTC
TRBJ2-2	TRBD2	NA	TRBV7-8	CASSSLGTSPTGELFF	TGTGCCAGCAGCTCCCTGGGGACTAGCCCGACCGGGGAGCTGTTTTTT
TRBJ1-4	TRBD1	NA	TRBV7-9	CASSMTYRGRNEKLFF	TGTGCCAGCAGCATGACCTACAGGGGGCGAAATGAAAAACTGTTTTTT
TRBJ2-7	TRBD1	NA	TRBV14	CASSNRRDSSYEQYF	TGTGCCAGCAGCAATCGCCGGGACAGCTCCTACGAGCAGTACTTC
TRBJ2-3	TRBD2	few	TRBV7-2	CASSFAGERDTQYF	TGTGCCAGCAGCTTTGCGGGAGAAAGAGATACGCAGTATTTT
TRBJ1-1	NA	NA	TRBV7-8	CASHYTPNTEAFF	TGTGCCAGCCACTACACCCCGAACACTGAAGCTTTCTTT
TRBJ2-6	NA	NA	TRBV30	CAWSSGTSGANVLTF	TGTGCCTGGAGTTCGGGAACTTCTGGGGCCAACGTCCTGACTTTC
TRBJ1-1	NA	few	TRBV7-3	CASSSWASRRILNTEAFF	TGTGCCAGCAGTTCATGGGCCTCCAGAAGGATACTGAACACTGAAGCTTTCTTT
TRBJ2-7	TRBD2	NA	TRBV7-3	CASSVAGVGYEQYF	TGTGCCAGCAGCGTAGCGGGAGTCGGCTACGAGCAGTACTTC
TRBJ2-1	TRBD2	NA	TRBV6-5	CASRVAAGGGNEQFF	TGTGCCAGCAGAGTTGCTGCGGGAGGGGGCAATGAGCAGTTCTTC
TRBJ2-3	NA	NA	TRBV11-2	CASSLQRVKDTQYF	TGTGCCAGCAGCTTACAGCGGGTTAAGGATACGCAGTATTTT
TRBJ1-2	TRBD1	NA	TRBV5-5	CASSSGGTNYGYTF	TGTGCCAGCAGTTCAGGGGGGACTAACTATGGCTACACCTTC
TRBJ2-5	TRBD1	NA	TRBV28	CASISQGVETQYF	TGTGCCAGCATCTCCCAGGGGGTGGAGACCCAGTACTTC
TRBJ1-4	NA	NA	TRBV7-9	CASSLETGTGEKLFF	TGTGCCAGCAGCTTAGAGACAGGAACGGGTGAAAAACTGTTTTTT
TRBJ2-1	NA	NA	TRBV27	CASNTGSYNEQFF	TGTGCCAGCAATACGGGTTCCTACAATGAGCAGTTCTTC
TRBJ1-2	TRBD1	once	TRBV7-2	CASSPGQGADF	TGTGCCAGCAGCCCAGGACAGGGGGCAGACTTC
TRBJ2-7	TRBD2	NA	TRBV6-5	CASSYSQRGGREQYF	TGTGCCAGCAGTTACTCCCAGCGGGGGGGCCGCGAGCAGTACTTC
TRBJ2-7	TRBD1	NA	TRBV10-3	CAISQGQYEQYF	TGTGCCATCAGCCAGGGACAGTACGAGCAGTACTTC
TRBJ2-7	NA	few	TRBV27	CASSLVLGTAYEQYF	TGTGCCAGCAGCCTAGTTTTAGGGACTGCCTACGAGCAGTACTTC
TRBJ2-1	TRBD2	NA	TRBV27	CASTPGLAGVGEQFF	TGTGCCAGCACCCCCGGACTAGCGGGAGTGGGGGAGCAGTTCTTC
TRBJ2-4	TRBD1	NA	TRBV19	CASSIRGPASNIQYF	TGTGCCAGTAGTATAAGGGGGCCGGCCTCAAACATTCAGTACTTC
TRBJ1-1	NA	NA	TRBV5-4	CASSLGGGGMNTEAFF	TGTGCCAGCAGCTTGGGGGGGGGAGGGATGAACACTGAAGCTTTCTTT
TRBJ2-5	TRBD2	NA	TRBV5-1	CASSTGTNQETQYF	TGCGCCAGCAGCACCGGGACTAACCAAGAGACCCAGTACTTC
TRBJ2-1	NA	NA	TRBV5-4	CASSPGWGDNEQFF	TGTGCCAGCAGCCCAGGGTGGGGTGACAATGAGCAGTTCTTC